The rows below give T cell receptor beta chains drawn from one sample of a study of beta chain features in type 1 diabetes. Sequencing used immunoSEQ multiplex PCR; TCRdb keeps in-frame clones, though not all of them. The sample contains hundreds of thousands of clones, over 13% of which appear only once. Sequencing was carried out using naive CD4+ T cells from blood. The origin of the receptors is a man between 18 and 35 years old with type 1 diabetes. CDR3s include the opening cysteine and the closing phenylalanine or tryptophan. Rows may omit the clone size; those that give it use once, few, many or a size class.

V,size,J,CDR3
TRBV29-1,few,TRBJ1-2,CSAREGAIYGYTF
TRBV10-3,few,TRBJ2-6,CAISEKGNGANVLTF
TRBV6-1,few,TRBJ2-3,CASSARQGRPSTDTQYF
TRBV5-1,few,TRBJ2-1,CASTPGQGNEQFF
TRBV6-4,few,TRBJ2-1,CASSERENNEQFF
TRBV6-5,few,TRBJ2-7,CASSYPGGGLDEQYF
TRBV7-2,-,TRBJ1-2,CASSTDRANIYGYTF
TRBV7-2,-,TRBJ1-2,CASSRTRQGNYGYTF
TRBV7-2,few,TRBJ2-3,CASKLSRTDTQYF
TRBV5-4,-,TRBJ2-5,CASSSDRRGSQETQYF
TRBV5-1,few,TRBJ1-2,CASSSSGRAFYGYTF
TRBV11-2,few,TRBJ2-3,CASSLRGLGTDTQYF
TRBV29-1,few,TRBJ2-7,CSARDLISGTGSYEQYF
TRBV7-2,few,TRBJ2-5,CASSWGAGQETQYF
TRBV29-1,-,TRBJ1-1,CSVRTGAPTEAFF
TRBV7-2,few,TRBJ1-2,CASSLGVQNYGYTF
TRBV9,-,TRBJ2-1,CASSLRRAVGEEQFF
TRBV5-1,-,TRBJ1-2,CASSRDRDGYTF
TRBV9,-,TRBJ1-6,CASSVEGSPLHF
TRBV6-5,-,TRBJ2-5,CASSYYKYQETQYF
TRBV29-1,-,TRBJ2-5,CSVIPLAGSVQETQYF
TRBV9,-,TRBJ1-3,CASGWGSGNTIYF
TRBV7-9,few,TRBJ2-7,CASSLVVQGQYF
TRBV7-9,-,TRBJ2-1,CASSLVGLAGVGNEQFF
TRBV29-1,few,TRBJ2-2,CSVGSTANTGELFF
TRBV7-2,few,TRBJ2-1,CASSSTSGRPYEQFF
TRBV23-1,few,TRBJ2-3,CASSQSSRDRGSGPDTQYF
TRBV18,few,TRBJ1-2,CASSAKGRDYGYTF
TRBV13,few,TRBJ1-2,CASSPDGRRGGYTF
TRBV28,-,TRBJ2-2,CASSRTGLPNTGELFF
TRBV4-3,few,TRBJ1-6,CASSQDPRGVGGNSPLHF
TRBV7-2,-,TRBJ2-1,CASSPTRESSYNEQFF
TRBV30,few,TRBJ1-1,CAWGRGLNTEAFF
TRBV25-1,-,TRBJ2-6,CASSPLPTGQAGANVLTF
TRBV2,few,TRBJ1-6,CASSDRVMGSPLHF
TRBV2,-,TRBJ2-1,CASSGQASSYNEQFF
TRBV7-3,few,TRBJ2-7,CASSLAGPYEQYF
TRBV19,-,TRBJ2-2,CASSIGSGRGTGELFF
TRBV5-4,-,TRBJ2-7,CASSSRTSGSYEQYF
TRBV30,-,-,CAWSAGTGRDEQYF
TRBV6-1,-,TRBJ1-2,CASSSGVGYGYTF
TRBV27,few,TRBJ1-1,CASSLGHRNTEAFF
TRBV7-2,-,TRBJ2-7,CASSRENEQYF
TRBV2,-,TRBJ1-2,CASSMAPEGVGYTF
TRBV15,-,TRBJ2-3,CATSREPTGVLRSTDTQYF
TRBV10-3,-,TRBJ1-2,CAISERDTNYGYTF
TRBV28,-,TRBJ2-5,CASSLPFLPTQYF
TRBV4-1,-,TRBJ2-3,CASSTYSGTSGTGTQYF
TRBV4-3,few,TRBJ2-3,CASSRTGAPQYF
TRBV29-1,-,TRBJ1-4,CSGSGYNEKLFF
TRBV11-2,few,TRBJ2-3,CASSSDWSADTQYF
TRBV5-1,-,TRBJ2-7,CASSLSLAVYEQYF
TRBV7-2,-,TRBJ1-5,CASSLHRRQSDNQPQHF
TRBV18,few,TRBJ1-1,CASSPGQAANTEAFF
TRBV30,-,TRBJ1-3,CATGSSGNTIYF
TRBV7-2,-,TRBJ1-6,CASSYRDQPINSPLHF
TRBV7-2,-,TRBJ2-1,CASSSRSSGQIYNEQFF
TRBV5-4,-,TRBJ2-5,CASSLGTTQETQYF
TRBV9,-,TRBJ2-1,CASSATSGGAPSEQFF
TRBV7-9,-,TRBJ2-7,CASSSAGTLLRGSYEQYF